The 29 T cell receptor beta chains reported below all come from one sample, sequenced in a study of CD8+CD57+ T cells in acquired aplastic anemia. Sequenced patients had shown CD8+CD57+ cell expansion by flow cytometry. CDR3 and TCR beta VDJ profiling relied on genomic DNA as the template. TCRdb used MiXCR to reprocess the reads, holding one entry per CDR3 protein. The sample has approximately 190,000 distinct CDR3 sequences, around 45% seen once. The specimen was sorted CD4+, CD8+, or CD8+CD57+ T cells (not recorded which) from PBMCs. All receptors come from a human donor with aplastic anemia.

Comment on this clonotype: A much larger clone differs from this one at a single base, so this may be a read error. This chain uses TRBV7-9 with TRBJ2-7, with D perhaps TRBD1 or TRBD2 (6 bases each). This CDR3 has 14 amino acids. Germline CDR1 is SEHNR and CDR2 is FQNEAQ (reference sequence). In nucleotides, the CDR3 is TGTGCCAGCCACCGCTCTGGGGGGCGTCAGGAGCAGCACTTC. Its protein product is CASHRSGGRQEQHF.

The rearrangement joins TRBV11-2 to TRBJ2-7; D is uncertain. V was shortened by 9 bases and J by 3 bases, with 9 bases between the two germline ends. Germline loops: CDR1 SGHAT, CDR2 FQNNGV. The CDR3 sequence is 11 residues long. In DNA form, the CDR3 reads TGTGCCAGGCCGGCGGTCTACGAGCAGTACTTC. It codes for CARPAVYEQYF. Full variable domain (missing parts from reference TRBV11-2 and TRBJ2-7): EAGVAQSPRYKIIEKRQSVAFWCNPISGHATLYWYQQILGQGPKLLIQFQNNGVVDDSQLPKDRFSAERLKGVDSTLKIQPAKLEDSAVYLCARPAVYEQYFGPGTRLTVT.

V usage is TRBV10-1 and J usage is TRBJ2-7; 10 nucleotides line up with TRBD1. J lost 6 bases, V lost 9 bases, and 5 bases had no gene match. The CDR3 sequence is 12 residues long. CDR1 WNHNN and CDR2 SYGVQD come from the germline V gene (reference sequence). CDR3 DNA sequence: TGCGCCAGAAACCGGGACAGGGGCGAGCAGTACTTC. Amino acid sequence: CARNRDRGEQYF.

This chain uses TRBV20-1 with TRBJ2-7; no definite D call. The CDR3 consists of 12 residues. Trimming left V 3 bases short and J 4 bases short, with 10 bases between. Germline assignment: CDR1 DFQATT and CDR2 SNEGSKA (reference sequence). CDR3 coding DNA: TGCAGTGCTAGGGAGACCAATTACGAGCAGTACTTC. Amino acids: CSARETNYEQYF.

This clonotype was recorded a few times. The V call is TRBV25-1, the J call TRBJ1-1; no definite D call. The V gene lost 5 bases and the J gene lost 0 bases, with 10 bases spanning the gap. Germline values: CDR1 MGHDK, CDR2 SYGVNS. CDR3 length: 14 amino acids. CDR3 in amino acids: CASSFSGLNTEAFF. The CDR3 coding sequence is TGTGCCAGCAGTTTTTCGGGGTTGAACACTGAAGCTTTCTTT.

This clonotype was seen a handful of times. The chain is built from TRBV7-9 and TRBJ2-5, with 9 bases lining up with TRBD1. CDR3 length: 14 residues. The germline gives CDR1 SEHNR, CDR2 FQNEAQ (reference sequence). Losses at the gene ends were 4 bases for V and 5 bases for J; bases not matched to a gene: 5. The CDR3 is CASSSGQGGETQYF. DNA of the CDR3: TGTGCCAGCAGCTCGGGACAGGGTGGGGAGACCCAGTACTTC.

The chain recombines TRBV15 with TRBJ2-7, with D unresolved. Germline V gene lookup returns CDR1 LNHNV and CDR2 YYDKDF (reference sequence). Between the trimmed V and J ends, which lost 5 bases and 3 bases, there was a span of 20 bases. The CDR3 totals 16 residues. CDR3 protein: CATSGAPHPPHYEQYF. The CDR3 DNA reads TGTGCCACCAGCGGAGCCCCCCACCCTCCACACTACGAGCAGTACTTC.

This clonotype was detected many times. V gene TRBV2 combines with J gene TRBJ2-7; tentatively, D is TRBD1 (5 bases). There are 15 residues in the CDR3. Germline lookup yields CDR1 SNHLY and CDR2 FYNNEI. Trimming removed 4 bases at V and 1 base at J, with 14 bases between. The CDR3: CASSGQGRGSYEQYF. Here the CDR3 DNA reads TGTGCCAGCAGTGGGCAGGGAAGAGGATCCTACGAGCAGTACTTC.

This clonotype was observed a handful of times. The V call is TRBV2, the J call TRBJ2-7; D unresolved. The germline V gene encodes CDR1 SNHLY and CDR2 FYNNEI. There are 12 residues in the CDR3. Trimming pared 2 bases from V and 3 bases from J, leaving 5 bases between. In DNA, the CDR3 is TGTGCCAGCAGTGAATTTGGCTACGAGCAGTACTTC. Translating gives CASSEFGYEQYF.

The rearrangement uses TRBV29-1 and TRBJ2-1, with D perhaps matching TRBD2 (6 bases). The germline CDR1 and CDR2 sequences are SQVTM and ANQGSEA. V lost 4 bases and J lost 2, with 18 bases in between. This CDR3 is built from 16 residues. The CDR3 spells CSVASATSRTYNEQFF. Here the CDR3 DNA reads TGCAGCGTTGCGTCGGCCACTAGCCGAACCTACAATGAGCAGTTCTTC.

This clonotype has at least ten counts. The chain is built from TRBV11-1 and TRBJ2-7, with 9 bases lining up with TRBD2. Germline CDR1 and CDR2: SGHAT and FQDESV (reference sequence). The CDR3 has 15 residues. V shed 1 base and J 4 bases; nucleotides not matched to a gene: 5. The CDR3 nucleotides read TGTGCCAGCAGCTTAGGTTCTAGCGGGATGTACGAGCAGTACTTC. It translates to CASSLGSSGMYEQYF.

This clonotype was seen repeatedly, ten times or more. The chain carries TRBV12-3 or TRBV12-4 and TRBJ1-2; tentatively, D is TRBD1 (6 bases). V was trimmed by 7 bases and J by 3 bases, leaving 18 bases between them. The CDR3 has 15 residues. CDR3 residues: CASTHHVAGDYGYTF. CDR3 nucleotide sequence: TGTGCCAGCACCCATCATGTGGCAGGGGACTATGGCTACACCTTC.

This chain links TRBV2 with TRBJ1-4, with D perhaps matching TRBD1 (6 bases). Germline CDR1 and CDR2: SNHLY and FYNNEI. This CDR3 region has 14 residues. V was cut by 8 bases and J by 3 bases, with 13 bases left in between. The CDR3 DNA follows: TGTGCCAGCGGGGGGCTAGTAGCTAATGAAAAACTGTTTTTT. This translates into CASGGLVANEKLFF. Filled out from reference TRBV2 and TRBJ1-4, the complete variable domain reads EPEVTQTPSHQVTQMGQEVILRCVPISNHLYFYWYRQILGQKVEFLVSFYNNEISEKSEIFDDQFSVERPDGSNFTLKIRSTKLEDSAMYFCASGGLVANEKLFFGSGTQLSVL.

Worth noting for this clonotype: As the CDR3 is not closed by the conserved phenylalanine or tryptophan, this likely results from a read error. The limits of the CDR3 on the DNA are not certain, so only TCRdb's listed CDR3 is given. This chain uses TRBV10-3 with TRBJ2-7. The germline V gene has CDR1 ENHRY and CDR2 SYGVKD. Ends included, the CDR3 has 11 residues. The CDR3 reads CAISFRDEQHS.

The chain employs TRBV20-1 and TRBJ2-1, with 9 nucleotides matching TRBD1. J was trimmed by 7 bases and V by 0 bases; bases with no gene match: 7. Per germline, CDR1 DFQATT and CDR2 SNEGSKA (reference sequence). The CDR3 runs 15 residues. CDR3 in DNA: TGCAGTGCTAGAGATACAGGGGGCGGCGGGAATGAGCAGTTCTTC. Protein product: CSARDTGGGGNEQFF.

The table lists this clonotype with many counts. The chain employs TRBV10-3 and TRBJ1-1; no firm D call. V lost 0 bases to trimming and J lost 1 base, with 9 bases between them. CDR3 length: 15 residues. Per the germline V gene, CDR1 is ENHRY and CDR2 is SYGVKD. The CDR3 sequence: CAISESAVSNTEAFF. The CDR3 DNA follows: TGTGCCATCAGTGAGTCGGCAGTATCGAACACTGAAGCTTTCTTT.

This clonotype was detected ten times or more. The chain combines TRBV5-1 with TRBJ1-1, with no clear D. CDR3 length: 12 amino acids. The germline V gene has CDR1 SGHRS and CDR2 YFSETQ. V lost 0 bases, J lost 7 bases, and 7 bases lay in between. The CDR3, as DNA: TGCGCCAGCAGCTTGGGAGGTAATGAAGCTTTCTTT. Its translation: CASSLGGNEAFF.

The rearrangement links TRBV11-2 to TRBJ2-1; D is perhaps TRBD1 (6 bases). This CDR3 is built from 14 residues. The germline V and J ends were trimmed by 1 base and 7 bases, with 11 bases remaining between them. Germline CDR1 and CDR2: SGHAT and FQNNGV. The CDR3 reads CASSLVERGNEQFF. The CDR3 coding sequence is TGTGCCAGCAGCTTAGTAGAGAGGGGGAATGAGCAGTTCTTC.

The V gene is TRBV12-3 or TRBV12-4, the J gene TRBJ2-3, with 13 positions matching TRBD2. The CDR3 contains 16 residues. V lost 5 bases and J lost 10; bases outside the gene matches: 12. The CDR3: CASSSRLAGGGSSQYF. CDR3 in DNA: TGTGCCAGCAGTAGTCGACTAGCGGGGGGAGGGTCTTCGCAGTATTTT.

This clonotype was seen only a few times. The chain employs TRBV29-1 and TRBJ1-5; D uncertain. The CDR3 is made up of 13 amino acids. Trimming removed 2 bases from V and 0 bases from J, with 5 bases in between. CDR1 and CDR2 (germline): SQVTM, ANQGSEA. The CDR3 sequence: CSVELGSNQPQHF. In DNA, the CDR3 is TGCAGCGTTGAACTAGGTAGCAATCAGCCCCAGCATTTT.

In its sample, this clonotype was seen many times. The chain carries TRBV24-1 and TRBJ2-5; 13 bases are shared with TRBD2. V gave up 4 bases and J gave up 4 bases; unmatched junction bases: 11. The CDR3 is 18 residues long. Looked up from germline, CDR1 is KGHDR and CDR2 is SFDVKD. The CDR3, as DNA: TGTGCCACCAGTGAATCTCCGGGACTAGCGGGATCTGGAGAGACCCAGTACTTC. Amino acid sequence: CATSESPGLAGSGETQYF.

The gene calls are TRBV9 and TRBJ2-2; TRBD1 or TRBD2 may be the D gene (6 bases each). This CDR3 comprises 12 residues. Looked up from germline, CDR1 is SGDLS and CDR2 is YYNGEE. Trimming removed 4 bases from V and 9 bases from J, with 10 bases in between. CDR3 in amino acids: CASSSGGRELFF. CDR3 in DNA: TGTGCCAGCAGCTCCGGGGGCCGGGAGCTGTTTTTT.

The chain links TRBV7-3 to TRBJ2-5; D remains ambiguous. The V and J ends lost 2 bases and 5 bases respectively, with 9 bases between them. The CDR3 extends over 13 amino acids. Looked up from germline, CDR1 is SGHTA and CDR2 is FQGTGA. CDR3 residues: CASSLWSGETQYF. The DNA of the CDR3 is TGTGCCAGCAGCTTATGGTCGGGTGAGACCCAGTACTTC. Using reference TRBV7-3 and TRBJ2-5 for the parts outside the CDR3, the full variable domain is GAGVSQTPSNKVTEKGKYVELRCDPISGHTALYWYRQSLGQGPEFLIYFQGTGAADDSGLPNDRFFAVRPEGSVSTLKIQRTERGDSAVYLCASSLWSGETQYFGPGTRLLVL.

The chain uses TRBV9 and TRBJ1-2; 7 bases map to TRBD1. V gave up 0 bases and J gave up 6 bases; unmatched junction bases: 11. Germline assignment: CDR1 SGDLS and CDR2 YYNGEE. The CDR3 covers 16 residues. The DNA for the CDR3 is TGTGCCAGCAGCGTAGCCGCACAGGGGCAGGCGAATGGCTACACCTTC. It codes for CASSVAAQGQANGYTF.

The V call is TRBV2, the J call TRBJ1-3; D possibly corresponds to TRBD1 (5 bases). The CDR3 contains 15 residues. Per the germline V gene, CDR1 is SNHLY and CDR2 is FYNNEI. The ends were cut back, 8 bases at V and 0 bases at J, with 14 bases in the middle. The DNA of the CDR3 is TGTGCCAGCGGGGGAAGGGCCCTCTCTGGAAACACCATATATTTT. Translation: CASGGRALSGNTIYF.

This clonotype was found many times. This chain connects TRBV7-2 to TRBJ2-2; no definite D call. CDR3 length: 14 residues. V lost 1 base to trimming and J lost 4 bases, with 7 bases between them. The V gene's germline CDR1 is SGHTA and CDR2 FQGNSA. The CDR3 loop is CASSLVWSTGELFF. The CDR3 DNA is TGTGCCAGCAGCTTAGTGTGGTCCACCGGGGAGCTGTTTTTT.

This clonotype was picked up one time. The V and J genes are TRBV7-2 and TRBJ1-2, with unresolved D. The ends were cut back, 2 bases at V and 8 bases at J, with 12 bases in the middle. This CDR3 has 13 residues. Germline-derived CDR1 and CDR2 are SGHTA and FQGNSA. Here the CDR3 DNA reads TGTGCCAGCAGCTTATCCAAAGGGTGGGGCTACACCTTC. The encoded protein is CASSLSKGWGYTF.

This clonotype was counted many times. The rearrangement uses TRBV5-1 and TRBJ1-6; possible D gene TRBD1, 5 bases. Germline V gene data show CDR1 as SGHRS and CDR2 as YFSETQ. V was cut by 4 bases and J by 5 bases, with 13 bases left in between. The CDR3 runs to 15 residues. CDR3 amino acids: CASSESGGDNSPLHF. CDR3 DNA sequence: TGCGCCAGCAGCGAATCGGGGGGGGATAATTCACCCCTCCACTTT.

This clonotype was found many times. The J gene is TRBJ1-6, the V gene TRBV6-6; D remains unclear. V shed 0 bases and J shed 7 bases, with 4 bases lying between them. CDR3 length equals 13 residues. Germline V gene lookup returns CDR1 MNHNY and CDR2 SVGAGI (reference sequence). The CDR3 sequence is CASSYSANSPLHF. In DNA form, the CDR3 reads TGTGCCAGCAGTTACTCAGCCAATTCACCCCTCCACTTT.